This T cell receptor beta chain comes out of a study of cytomegalovirus exposure and HLA in healthy donors (dated 2017 in TCRdb). General notes on the study: An earlier analysis of approximately 640 of the donors reported about 250 Gb of sequence data and 117 million unique TCR beta sequences from about 179 million T cells. The study combined high-throughput TCR immunosequencing, statistical association of individual TCRs with disease status, and machine learning to predict cytomegalovirus infection status. In addition to the first cohort of 500 to 850 subjects, a separate validation cohort of about 120 different subjects was used. Alongside the repertoire data, information on donor age, sex, ethnicity and CMV serostatus was compiled. Both class I and class II loci were covered by HLA typing, at four-digit resolution. In a later analysis, previously published TCR beta repertoires from 550 to 700 donors were re-analyzed and high-resolution HLA genotyping was added so that TCR occurrence patterns could be studied. In the later analysis, no new phenotypic data were used to find candidate immune exposures; instead, reliance was placed on TCR beta sequences and their occurrence across donors. An early release covering roughly 600 HLA-typed donors comprised roughly 300 gigabases of sequencing data and 85 million to 100 million unique TCR sequences. Among some 410 genotyped donors of the cohort, an average of roughly 240,000 unique TCR beta nucleotide sequences were sequenced per donor, around a sixth of them non-productive. An earlier analysis of 587 of the donors used high-throughput TCR beta sequencing to judge whether each TCR beta V gene segment behaved as functional or pseudogenic. Typing coverage differed by locus: A, B, C, DRB1 and DQB1 were typed in about 629-630 donors, DQA1 in about 560, DPA1 in around 600, and DPB1 in around 490. In a later genetic analysis, genome-wide SNP genotypes for about three fifths of the 666 donors were used, and that subset was treated as a discovery cohort. All discovery cohort repertoires had been generated using a single sequencing platform. Because of strong linkage in the cohort, four to six DR-DQ haplotypes were treated as single units for association and clustering. Of the roughly 400 genotyped donors, roughly 80% fell in the genetic ancestry cluster associated with self-reported Caucasian donors. The study used immunosequencing to profile the T cell repertoires of 666 subjects and linked those repertoires to cytomegalovirus serostatus. The study aimed to test whether signatures of past pathogen exposure could be identified by cataloging public T cell receptors.

With respect to this clone: The target of this receptor is not known. No base-level quality is on record; no much larger clone is a single base apart.

Libraries came from the immunoSEQ multiplex PCR assay. The multiplex PCR relied on a mix of 60 forward primers for TCR Vbeta segments and 13 reverse primers for TCR Jbeta segments. The CDR3 region of rearranged TCR beta genes was amplified from genomic DNA with a multiplex PCR assay. The amplified TCR beta libraries were sequenced on the Illumina HiSeq System as 87-base-pair reads. The original methods were these. In a later analysis, some 80 million unique TCR beta chains were counted across the approximately 640 repertoires, and around 10 million of these chains were shared by at least two donors. A nearest-neighbor algorithm error-corrected the raw reads and collapsed the reads into unique sequences, merging closely related sequences to remove PCR and sequencing errors. V, D and J gene segments were assigned by aligning CDR3 sequences to IMGT reference sequences. For a sequence to be retained, a match of at least six nucleotides was required to both a V gene segment and a J gene segment. A rearrangement was called productive if the CDR3 had no stop codons and remained in frame with V and J, and every other rearrangement was called non-productive. Following IMGT convention, CDR3 was defined as the stretch from the second conserved V-encoded cysteine up to the conserved J-encoded phenylalanine. In an earlier analysis of approximately 590 of the donors, sequences lacking an unambiguous match to a single V gene segment were excluded. An earlier analysis of approximately 590 of the donors called V segments functional above 56.7% productive rearrangements and segregating when the between-donor standard deviation exceeded 5%. A statistical classification framework was built to diagnose cytomegalovirus status from the catalog of TCR beta chain sequences. In a later analysis, TCR nucleotide sequences were compared against IMGT/GENE-DB human TR gene sequences so that V and J genes could be assigned. The TCRdist pipeline was used in a later analysis to assign CDR3 sequences and most-parsimonious VDJ recombination scenarios. In a later analysis, each TCR beta chain was defined by its CDR3 amino acid sequence together with its V-gene family, and reads without a unique V-gene family were excluded. In a later analysis, nearly 600 highly shared, low-generation-probability nucleotide sequences were removed to address suspected cross-contamination and a sequencing artifact. In a later analysis, a clonal expansion index for each public chain was calculated from normalized within-repertoire ranks of inferred template counts. In a later analysis, generation probabilities were computed using a VDJ recombination model fitted to out-of-frame rearrangements, and the results were checked against IGoR. A later analysis scored TCR-TCR, TCR-HLA and TCR-CMV co-occurrence with hypergeometric tests, applying a repertoire-size bias correction to TCR pairs. A later analysis estimated false discovery rates by permuting HLA or CMV assignments 20 times. In a later analysis, co-occurring TCRs were grouped using DBSCAN, with TCRdist sequence similarity added in when clustering inside HLA-allele-positive subsets. For co-occurrence clustering, repertoires with fewer than 30,000 or more than 120,000 public chains were excluded, along with about five repertoires with anomalous nucleotide sharing. Sourced from immuneACCESS, this table was stored by TCRdb with only in-frame sequences that have V and J called. A share of the clones is absent; for the studies checked, an unresolved V gene accounts for under half, and the remainder has no known explanation. V and J calls plus clone size are reproduced from that table; the DNA served to infer D and trimming. Here the sample has around 100,000 clones; about four fifths occur a single time. In total, the top ten clones hold approximately 3.7% of the sample.

In total, 600 or so healthy bone marrow donors made up the cohort. All cohort members were sampled while nominally healthy, although unrecorded immune exposures were likely present. The donor was CMV seropositive and belonged to the group of more than 250 seropositive cohort members. Every donor gave a peripheral blood sample, and the peripheral blood mononuclear cells from that sample were used for TCR beta sequencing. Genomic DNA extraction from the blood cell samples was performed with the Qiagen DNeasy Blood Extraction Kit. Broad study findings and their caveats: This cohort had only TCR beta chains sequenced, and the lack of alpha or paired-chain data limited which features could be detected. Linkage disequilibrium might explain the correlated functional status among segregating V segments, but an unknown experimental factor could not be excluded. At a false discovery rate of 0.05, a later analysis linked some 18,000 TCR beta sequences to specific HLA alleles. It was suggested by the authors that the approach could potentially be generalized to other disease states and immunological phenotypes. In vitro tests confirmed that a few of the cytomegalovirus-associated TCR beta chains recognize cytomegalovirus antigens. Because counts were too low, 15 or so rarely observed V segments, including chromosome 9 orphons, were excluded from the earlier analysis of some 590 of the donors. Compared with equally common non-associated chains, HLA-associated TCR beta chains in a later analysis were more clonally expanded and had lower generation probabilities. An earlier analysis of 587 of the donors showed that most TCR beta V segments appeared in productive rearrangements either about 87% or about 30% of the time, which broadly matched IMGT annotations. According to a later analysis, TCR association rates differed among HLA loci, with DRB1 alleles showing the most associated TCRs and HLA-C alleles showing the fewest. While some public TCRs were present in many individuals, most TCR sequences turned up only very rarely across donors. Presence/absence analyses assumed roughly uniform sequencing depth across donors, an assumption that may not hold. According to a later analysis, parvovirus B19, influenza, CMV and Epstein-Barr virus appeared linked to several top co-occurrence clusters. The only immune exposure information available for the cohort was CMV serostatus. A later genetic analysis associated a missense DCLRE1C variant with V-gene and J-gene trimming of TCR beta chains, and an independent cohort replicated the association. In the study, about 150 TCR beta chains were listed as associated with cytomegalovirus. When HLA alleles, especially DR and DQ, strongly co-occurred, attributing TCR associations to individual alleles was difficult. Most CMV-associated TCR beta chains appeared to be HLA-restricted in a later analysis, and the HLA associations seemed to be driven largely by CMV exposure. Because HLA typing was missing for some donors at each locus, association tests included only the typed subset. Some IMGT-functional V segments, including TRBV6-2 and TRBV6-3, could not be told apart with the 87-base-pair reads, so those segments were excluded. A further reported finding was that TCR beta sequences accurately predicted the HLA-A and HLA-B alleles for most subjects in the first cohort. A cluster of highly shared sequence variants was judged likely to represent a technical artifact of the sequencing pipeline. In a later genetic analysis, fewer N-insertions in productive TCRs were reported among donors in an Asian-associated ancestry cluster than the approximately 710-donor mean. In both the original and validation cohorts, the classifier was reported to diagnose cytomegalovirus status with high specificity and sensitivity.

The CDR3 goes from the cysteine to the phenylalanine over 14 residues. The read is trimmed to its CDR3 DNA, 42 bases read in frame from base 1. Per the germline V gene (reference sequence), LNHDA is the CDR1 and SQIVND is the CDR2. The TCR comes from a female donor in good health and CMV-seropositive. This chain joins TRBV19 to TRBJ2-7, with 8 bases in between that match TRBD2. Sequencing was done on a sample of PBMCs. The DNA is TGTGCGACCCGGGAGGGGAGGACAACCTACGAGCAGTACTTC. Its coded protein is CATREGRTTYEQYF.